This passage covers 5 T cell receptor beta chains from one sample sequenced in a study of tumor and adjacent non-tumor tissue in lung cancer. RNA was extracted from bulk tissue without any cell sorting. Distant lung tissue was collected more than 3 cm away from the tumor edge. A modified ARM-PCR protocol with three rounds of nested PCR amplified TCRbeta. TCRdb passed the multiplex PCR reads through MiXCR, listing each CDR3 protein once. This table holds under 80,000 distinct CDR3 sequences, more than 65% found once. The sequenced sample consisted of distant non-tumor lung tissue. Source of these receptors: a man aged 55-75 years with non-small cell lung cancer.

Note on this clonotype: The junction does not match germline at one end; this may be a read error. J is TRBJ2-7 and V is TRBV6-1; D possibly corresponds to TRBD2 (5 bases). Germline-derived CDR1 and CDR2 are MNHNS and SASEGT. The CDR3 has 14 residues. The CDR3 reads CVSNLYPGNYEQYF. CDR3 sequence (DNA): TGTGTCAGCAACCTTTACCCGGGGAACTACGAGCAGTACTTC.

With regard to this clonotype: Here the CDR3 omits its conserved ending phenylalanine or tryptophan, so a read error is the likely source. J is TRBJ2-1 and V is TRBV29-1, with TRBD2 as a possible D gene (7 bases). Germline lookup yields CDR1 SQVTM and CDR2 ANQGSEA. Trimming shortened V by 1 base and J by 9 bases, and 19 bases separated the two germline ends. The CDR3 is made up of 15 amino acids. As DNA, the CDR3 is TGCAGCGTTGAAGGGCCTAGGGGGAGGGGAGGTGAGCAGTTCTCC. Protein sequence: CSVEGPRGRGGEQFS.

This clonotype has at least ten counts. The gene calls are TRBV11-2 and TRBJ2-1; 13 nucleotides match TRBD2. This CDR3 spans 19 amino acids. Germline V gives CDR1 SGHAT, CDR2 FQNNGV. Trimming removed 4 bases from V and 6 bases from J; junction bases left unmatched: 15. CDR3 loop: CASSSWTSGSPLEGNEQFF. Written as DNA, the CDR3 is TGTGCCAGCAGCTCATGGACTAGCGGGAGTCCCCTGGAAGGCAATGAGCAGTTCTTC.

As to this clonotype: The germline gene is not matched at one end of the junction; a read error may be the cause. The chain carries TRBV6-2 or TRBV6-3 and TRBJ1-5; D uncertain. This CDR3 is built from 12 residues. CDR1 and CDR2 from the germline V gene are MNHEY and SVGEGT. CDR3 amino acids: CASSELSQPQHF. The DNA of the CDR3 is TGTGCCAGCAGCGAGCTCAGTCAGCCCCAGCATTTC.

The count of this clonotype is one. A read error may account for a junction end that differs from germline. This chain's CDR3 is CSSGLRQGNGTPLHF. The CDR3 nucleotides read TGTTCCAGCGGCTTGAGGCAGGGGAATGGAACACCCCTCCACTTT. The rearrangement joins TRBV5-6 to TRBJ1-6, with D perhaps matching TRBD1 (6 bases). The CDR3 runs 15 residues. Germline-derived CDR1 and CDR2 are SGHDT and YYEEEE.